The subject of this entry is one T cell receptor beta chain. Its antigen is not yet known. Base qualities were left out, and no much larger clone turns up one base away. This entry belongs to a study of graft-versus-host responses after intestinal transplantation (dated by TCRdb to the early 2020s). Broadly, across the study: The transplants that recipients received were multivisceral, liver-intestinal, or isolated intestinal. All recipients received anti-thymocyte globulin induction followed by maintenance tacrolimus and steroids for roughly 3 years. After intestinal transplantation, graft-versus-host and host-versus-graft alloreactive T cell clones in the graft, circulation and bone marrow were tracked using bulk TCR-beta CDR3 sequencing. Alloreactive clones were identified by sequencing pre-transplant mixed lymphocyte reaction products and comparing them with unstimulated pre-transplant donor and recipient T cells. A cohort of more than 20 intestinal transplant recipients, including one retransplant, was enrolled, and a few patients lacking pretransplant specimens were excluded. Donor T cell macrochimerism was defined as a peak of at least 4% donor T cells among recipient peripheral blood mononuclear cells. Instead of going to the commercial service, samples from a few later patients were sequenced in-house on an Illumina MiSeq and processed with MiXCR. Paper-wide results and their limitations: The conclusions were limited by the relatively low number and heterogeneity of the intestinal transplant patients. High GvH to HvG T cell clonal ratios were observed in the allografts of patients with donor T cell macrochimerism. Peak levels of circulating GvH clones were associated with declines in HvG clones early after transplant. GvH clones were detected in recipient bone marrow, and some of these GvH clones were observed earlier in ileal mucosa or blood, consistent with an intestinal mucosal origin.

Blood samples were collected up to 4 times in the first month after transplant and then at least monthly when available. To prepare the library, the immunoSEQ multiplex PCR assay was applied. High-throughput TCR-beta CDR3 sequencing of genomic DNA from most patients was performed by Adaptive Biotechnologies. The authors processed their data as follows. TCR sequencing data for approximately 19 patients were retrieved from Adaptive's ImmunoSEQ software; a few other patients were processed with MiXCR and VDJtools. CDR3 nucleotide sequences shared between donor and recipient were removed because the origin of such sequences could not be assigned. To count as alloreactive, a clone needed at least 2-fold expansion over unstimulated cells and a minimum CFSE-low frequency of 0.002% (template counts) or 0.001% (read counts). Clones detected in sequenced pre-transplant spleen, lymph node, or MLR CFSE-low populations of the donor or recipient were defined as mappable. The cumulative frequency of alloreactive clones was calculated as a percentage of all sequences, weighted by copy number. TCRdb retrieved this table from immuneACCESS and kept in-frame rearrangements only. Not all clones are present; in checked studies, unresolved V genes account for under half, and no reason is known for the remainder. Clone size and the V and J calls come from that table; the DNA yielded D and trimming. This sample is represented by around 20,000 clones; 75% to 95% of them were singletons. The ten largest clones represent approximately 2% of the sample.

The CDR3, cysteine through phenylalanine, is 15 amino acids long. The retained sequence is limited to the CDR3, 45 bases, with the frame set at the first base. From V the trimming removes 2 bases and from J it removes 9 bases, while the gene matches leave 6 bases of the junction unaccounted for. As encoded in the germline V gene, CDR1 is MDHEN while CDR2 is SYDVKM. This sequence was found in a human patient who received an intestinal transplant, so some T cells may come from the graft donor. The chain is made from TRBV28 and TRBJ2-3; TRBD2 agrees with 12 junctional bases. The sample consisted of PBMCs, taken roughly 390 days after transplant. The CDR3 region has the sequence CASSLLAGGSETQYF. The DNA sequence is TGTGCCAGCAGTTTACTAGCGGGAGGGTCGGAAACGCAGTATTTT. With all but the CDR3 taken from the reference TRBV28 and TRBJ2-3 genes, the full variable domain is: DVKVTQSSRYLVKRTGEKVFLECVQDMDHENMFWYRQDPGLGLRLIYFSYDVKMKEKGDIPEGYSVSREKKERFSLILESASTNQTSMYLCASSLLAGGSETQYFGPGTRLTVL.